The source of this T cell receptor (beta chain) is a study of cytomegalovirus exposure and HLA in healthy donors. 13 Jbeta primers and 60 Vbeta primers were used for the PCR. The assay was immunoSEQ multiplex PCR, and TCRdb's table has in-frame clones only and misses some. The repertoire holds some 150,000 clones, 79% seen once, with 2.1% in the top ten. Trimming cost V 6 bases and J 3 bases; bases outside gene matches: 6. CDR3 length equals 15 residues. Germline lookup yields CDR1 MNHEY and CDR2 SMNVEV (reference sequence). This rearrangement joins TRBV27 to TRBJ2-1; 9 nucleotides match TRBD2. This clonotype was sampled from a man aged 35 to 55 in good health and CMV-seronegative. Material for sequencing was PBMCs. This chain's CDR3 is CASSQGLADYNEQFF. As DNA, the CDR3 is TGTGCCAGCAGCCAGGGACTAGCAGACTACAATGAGCAGTTCTTC.